These 17 T cell receptor beta chains share one sample of origin, sequenced in a study of chemoradiotherapy in HPV16-positive cancers. The table came from immunoSEQ multiplex PCR; TCRdb's copy has only in-frame clones and leaves some out. Of about 7,800 clones in the sample, roughly four fifths were seen once. The biological material was taken from a patient who underwent chemoradiotherapy. Receptor source: a human donor with HPV-associated anogenital cancer.

This clone was observed a few times. The chain carries TRBV19 and TRBJ1-2, with D unclear. This CDR3 has 15 amino acids. With 4 bases removed from V and 4 bases from J, the gap between germline ends came to 16 bases. The V gene's germline CDR1 is LNHDA and CDR2 SQIVND (reference sequence). The CDR3 bases are TGTGCCAGTAGTAGCATCTCCGGACGTGGCTATGGCTACACCTTC. Encoded protein: CASSSISGRGYGYTF.

The chain uses TRBV28 and TRBJ1-1; 9 nucleotides align to TRBD1. Germline CDR1 is MDHEN and CDR2 is SYDVKM. The CDR3 consists of 14 residues. Trimming at V came to 6 bases and at J to 1 base, leaving 3 bases not matched to a gene. DNA for the CDR3: TGTGCCAGCAGGGACAGGGGAGGGAACACTGAAGCTTTCTTT. This encodes CASRDRGGNTEAFF.

The genes are TRBV5-1 and TRBJ1-2; D is unresolved. CDR1 and CDR2 (germline): SGHRS, YFSETQ. Deletions cut 4 bases from V and 2 bases from J, with 9 bases between. The CDR3 consists of 13 residues. Here the CDR3 DNA reads TGCGCCAGCAGCATAAGGGAGAACTATGGCTACACCTTC. Protein: CASSIRENYGYTF.

This clone was found once. This chain connects TRBV7-9 to TRBJ1-2, with TRBD1 matching 9 bases. Trimming took 0 bases from V and 5 from J; bases not matched to a gene: 7. The germline V gene encodes CDR1 SEHNR and CDR2 FQNEAQ (reference sequence). This CDR3 region has 16 residues. The CDR3 region has the DNA TGTGCCAGCAGCTTAGCTGGGGACAGGGAGGGTTATGGCTACACCTTC. Residues: CASSLAGDREGYGYTF.

CDR3 sequence: CASSLSLSLGAIYF. The CDR3 DNA follows: TGTGCCAGCAGCTTAAGTTTATCTCTCGGCGCCATATATTTT. This chain links TRBV7-8 with TRBJ1-3; D is unclear. Germline CDR1 and CDR2: SGHVS and FQNEAQ. Trimming cost V 2 bases and J 11 bases, with 16 bases left between them. This CDR3 has 14 residues. Looking up the rest from reference TRBV7-8 and TRBJ1-3 gives the full variable domain: GAGVSQSPRYKVAKRGQDVALRCDPISGHVSLFWYQQALGQGPEFLTYFQNEAQLDKSGLPSDRFFAERPEGSVSTLKIQRTQQEDSAVYLCASSLSLSLGAIYFGEGSWLTVV.

V and J are TRBV28 and TRBJ1-5, with a possible D match to TRBD1 (5 bases). This CDR3 region has 17 residues. Germline V gives CDR1 MDHEN, CDR2 SYDVKM. The V end was cut by 6 bases, the J end by 7 bases, with 25 bases between. The CDR3 protein is CASSRYHIQDSRQPQHF. DNA for the CDR3: TGTGCCAGCAGCCGATATCACATACAGGATTCGAGGCAGCCCCAGCATTTT.

The chain recombines TRBV7-2 with TRBJ2-6; 8 nucleotides align to TRBD1. CDR3 size: 17 residues. V lost 2 bases and J lost 3; bases outside the gene matches: 6. The V gene's germline CDR1 is SGHTA and CDR2 FQGNSA. The CDR3, as DNA: TGTGCCAGCAGCTTACAGGGGGCAGCATTTGGGGCCAACGTCCTGACTTTC. It encodes CASSLQGAAFGANVLTF.

This rearrangement joins TRBV6-6 to TRBJ1-3; the match to TRBD1 covers 7 bases. Trimming took 0 bases from V and 7 from J; bases not matched to a gene: 6. The germline CDR1 and CDR2 sequences are MNHNY and SVGAGI (reference sequence). The CDR3 runs to 15 residues. As DNA, the CDR3 is TGTGCCAGCAGTTACTCCCCCGGACAGGCCAACACCATATATTTT. Its translation is CASSYSPGQANTIYF.

The table lists this clone with a few counts. The chain combines TRBV7-9 with TRBJ1-5; D unclear. The length of the CDR3 is 14 residues. Germline CDR1 is SEHNR and CDR2 is FQNEAQ (reference sequence). V was cut by 8 bases and J by 3 bases, with 14 bases left in between. The DNA for the CDR3 is TGTGCCAGCGGAACCCAGGCGGACAATCAGCCCCAGCATTTT. Translation: CASGTQADNQPQHF. Full variable domain (missing parts from reference TRBV7-9 and TRBJ1-5): DTGVSQNPRHKITKRGQNVTFRCDPISEHNRLYWYRQTLGQGPEFLTYFQNEAQLEKSRLLSDRFSAERPKGSFSTLEIQRTEQGDSAMYLCASGTQADNQPQHFGDGTRLSIL.

The chain is built from TRBV10-3 and TRBJ1-1; 9 bases fit TRBD1. The CDR3 consists of 15 residues. V shed 7 bases and J 3 bases; nucleotides not matched to a gene: 9. The germline V gene has CDR1 ENHRY and CDR2 SYGVKD. This chain's CDR3 is CAINDRGDRDTEAFF. The CDR3 bases are TGTGCCATCAACGACAGGGGGGATCGCGACACTGAAGCTTTCTTT.

This clone came up a few times. V usage is TRBV7-2 and J usage is TRBJ2-3; 10 bases are a match to TRBD2. The ends lost 5 bases at V and 5 bases at J; junction bases unmatched: 7. CDR3 length: 15 residues. Germline CDR1 is SGHTA and CDR2 is FQGNSA. The CDR3 here is CASSSTSGGVDTQYF. CDR3 bases: TGTGCCAGCAGCAGCACCAGCGGGGGGGTAGATACGCAGTATTTT. Filled out from reference TRBV7-2 and TRBJ2-3, the complete variable domain reads GAGVSQSPSNKVTEKGKDVELRCDPISGHTALYWYRQSLGQGLEFLIYFQGNSAPDKSGLPSDRFSAERTGGSVSTLTIQRTQQEDSAVYLCASSSTSGGVDTQYFGPGTRLTVL.

The V and J genes are TRBV21-1 and TRBJ2-1; whether TRBD2, the table's D call, matches the DNA was not checked. TRBV21-1 is a listed pseudogene. This CDR3 region has 16 residues. CDR3: CASSLRAGGDLNEQFF. CDR3 nucleotide sequence: TGTGCCAGCAGCTTGAGGGCCGGGGGGGATCTTAATGAGCAGTTCTTC.

The gene calls are TRBV7-2 and TRBJ1-4, with D unresolved. This CDR3 region has 13 residues. CDR1 SGHTA and CDR2 FQGNSA come from the germline V gene. V lost 5 bases and J lost 7, with 11 bases in between. CDR3: CASSQIHGEKLFF. CDR3 nucleotide sequence: TGTGCCAGCAGCCAAATACACGGTGAAAAACTGTTTTTT.

V gene TRBV6-5 combines with J gene TRBJ2-6; D is uncertain. There are 12 residues in the CDR3. Trimming removed 6 bases at V and 4 bases at J, with 4 bases between. Germline V gene data show CDR1 as MNHEY and CDR2 as SVGAGI. The CDR3 loop reads CASSKGANVLTF. The CDR3 coding sequence is TGTGCCAGCAGCAAGGGGGCCAACGTCCTGACTTTC.

The gene calls are TRBV7-2 and TRBJ2-2; D might be TRBD1 or TRBD2, each matching 5 bases. The germline gives CDR1 SGHTA, CDR2 FQGNSA. Trimming removed 2 bases at V and 2 bases at J, with 15 bases between. The CDR3 extends over 17 amino acids. Here the CDR3 reads CASSLSSGTVNTGELFF. CDR3 nucleotides: TGTGCCAGCAGCTTAAGCTCCGGGACGGTCAACACCGGGGAGCTGTTTTTT.

The CDR3 bases are TGTGCCAGCAGCGCCTGGACAGGGGATGGCTACACCTTC. Amino acid sequence: CASSAWTGDGYTF. This chain uses TRBV5-5 with TRBJ1-2, with TRBD1 identical over 9 bases. CDR3 length equals 13 residues. V lost 4 bases, J lost 6 bases, and 4 bases stayed unmatched. Germline V gene sequence: CDR1 SGHKS, CDR2 YYEKEE (reference sequence).

The chain employs TRBV11-3 and TRBJ2-2, with D hard to call. Germline CDR1 is SGHNT and CDR2 is YENEEA. V was pared by 1 base and J by 1 base, with 10 bases between. The CDR3 sequence is 16 residues long. The CDR3 here is CASSLGVRLNTGELFF. CDR3 nucleotide sequence: TGTGCCAGCAGCTTAGGGGTCAGATTGAACACCGGGGAGCTGTTTTTT. Together with reference TRBV11-3 and TRBJ2-2, the CDR3 gives the full variable domain: EAGVVQSPRYKIIEKKQPVAFWCNPISGHNTLYWYLQNLGQGPELLIRYENEEAVDDSQLPKDRFSAERLKGVDSTLKIQPAELGDSAVYLCASSLGVRLNTGELFFGEGSRLTVL.